The rows below give T cell receptor beta chains drawn from one sample of a study of blood T cell repertoires in COVID-19. Method: immunoSEQ multiplex PCR; TCRdb's copy keeps in-frame clones and lacks some. The table records fewer than 150,000 clones, about four fifths of them present only once. Sequences were obtained from peripheral blood. The receptors shown here come from a woman aged 50 to 65 with acute or convalescent COVID-19. CDR3s include the opening cysteine and the closing phenylalanine or tryptophan. D genes are given only for firm matches. Clone size is given for some rows only: seen once, a few or many times, or a class if the clone is expanded.

CDR3 DNA: TGTGCCTTGTCCCTGGATCCGGCAGGGGCGAACACCGGGGAGCTGTTTTTT; CDR3 protein: CALSLDPAGANTGELFF; D gene: -; J gene: TRBJ2-2; V gene: TRBV2; clone size: -
CDR3 DNA: TGTGCCACCAGCAGAGCTCTCAATCAGCCCCAGCATTTT; CDR3 protein: CATSRALNQPQHF; D gene: -; J gene: TRBJ1-5; V gene: TRBV15; clone size: -
CDR3 DNA: TGTGCCAGCGGACAGGGGTACTCAGATACGCAGTATTTT; CDR3 protein: CASGQGYSDTQYF; D gene: TRBD1; J gene: TRBJ2-3; V gene: TRBV6-5; clone size: -
CDR3 DNA: TGCGCCAGCAGCATCCGACAGGCGAACCCGTATGGCTACACCTTC; CDR3 protein: CASSIRQANPYGYTF; D gene: -; J gene: TRBJ1-2; V gene: TRBV5-1; clone size: -
CDR3 DNA: TGTGCCAGTAGTATAGCCCGGACACGGTTCAGTAATTTGGATGGCTACACCTTC; CDR3 protein: CASSIARTRFSNLDGYTF; D gene: -; J gene: TRBJ1-2; V gene: TRBV19; clone size: -
CDR3 DNA: TGCGCCAGCAGCCTGACCGGGACACGGGGTTCACCCCTCCACTTT; CDR3 protein: CASSLTGTRGSPLHF; D gene: -; J gene: TRBJ1-6; V gene: TRBV5-1; clone size: -
CDR3 DNA: TGTGCCAGCAGCCAAAGGACAACCGACGCTGCTGAAGCTTTCTTT; CDR3 protein: CASSQRTTDAAEAFF; D gene: -; J gene: TRBJ1-1; V gene: TRBV4-2; clone size: few
CDR3 DNA: TGTGCCAGCAGTTACTCCCAGACCAGGGCTACTGCTTTCTTT; CDR3 protein: CASSYSQTRATAFF; D gene: -; J gene: TRBJ1-1; V gene: TRBV6-5; clone size: few
CDR3 DNA: TGTGCCAGCAGCTCTTCACCGGGGGATAATTCACCCCTCCACTTT; CDR3 protein: CASSSSPGDNSPLHF; D gene: -; J gene: TRBJ1-6; V gene: TRBV5-5; clone size: few
CDR3 DNA: TGTGCCTGGAGTGGCCCGTCAGGGAATGGCTACACCTTC; CDR3 protein: CAWSGPSGNGYTF; D gene: -; J gene: TRBJ1-2; V gene: TRBV30; clone size: few
CDR3 DNA: TGTGCCAGCAGTGTTACTGCTCAGGGGCCTGGGGGCTACACCTTC; CDR3 protein: CASSVTAQGPGGYTF; D gene: -; J gene: TRBJ1-2; V gene: TRBV9; clone size: few
CDR3 DNA: TGTGCCTGGAGTCTAGCGGGGGGGGCCTTAACAGATACGCAGTATTTT; CDR3 protein: CAWSLAGGALTDTQYF; D gene: TRBD2; J gene: TRBJ2-3; V gene: TRBV30; clone size: -
CDR3 DNA: TGTGCCAGCAGCTCTTCCCGGACTAGCGGGGTACACAATGAGCAGTTCTTC; CDR3 protein: CASSSSRTSGVHNEQFF; D gene: TRBD2; J gene: TRBJ2-1; V gene: TRBV7-9; clone size: -
CDR3 DNA: TGTGCCAGCAGTGAAATCATTTCGGTAGGACAGAACAACTATGGCTACACCTTC; CDR3 protein: CASSEIISVGQNNYGYTF; D gene: -; J gene: TRBJ1-2; V gene: TRBV6-1; clone size: -
CDR3 DNA: TGTGCCAGCAGTCTCACAATCCAATCACCCCTCCACTTT; CDR3 protein: CASSLTIQSPLHF; D gene: -; J gene: TRBJ1-6; V gene: TRBV2; clone size: -
CDR3 DNA: TGTGCCAGCAGCTTGGGACAGGGGATCGGCTATGGCTACACCTTC; CDR3 protein: CASSLGQGIGYGYTF; D gene: TRBD1; J gene: TRBJ1-2; V gene: TRBV5-6; clone size: -
CDR3 DNA: TGTGCCAGCAGCCTGCAGGGTCTTCTCTCTGGGGCCAACGTCCTGACTTTC; CDR3 protein: CASSLQGLLSGANVLTF; D gene: -; J gene: TRBJ2-6; V gene: TRBV5-4; clone size: -
CDR3 DNA: TGTGCCAGCAGAGACTTGAACACTGAAGCTTTCTTT; CDR3 protein: CASRDLNTEAFF; D gene: -; J gene: TRBJ1-1; V gene: TRBV27; clone size: -
CDR3 DNA: TGTGCCAGCAGATTGGGCATCGATAATTCACCCCTCCACTTT; CDR3 protein: CASRLGIDNSPLHF; D gene: -; J gene: TRBJ1-6; V gene: TRBV6-6; clone size: -
CDR3 DNA: TGTGCCAGCAGTTACTCGCCGGGACAGGGGGCCGGAGCTTTCTTT; CDR3 protein: CASSYSPGQGAGAFF; D gene: TRBD1; J gene: TRBJ1-1; V gene: TRBV6-5; clone size: -
CDR3 DNA: TGTGCCAGTAAGGCGGGGTGGTCGGATGAAAAACTGTTTTTT; CDR3 protein: CASKAGWSDEKLFF; D gene: -; J gene: TRBJ1-4; V gene: TRBV19; clone size: -
CDR3 DNA: TGTGCCAGCAGTTCCGACAGTGCCTCTAACTATGGCTACACCTTC; CDR3 protein: CASSSDSASNYGYTF; D gene: -; J gene: TRBJ1-2; V gene: TRBV6-5; clone size: -